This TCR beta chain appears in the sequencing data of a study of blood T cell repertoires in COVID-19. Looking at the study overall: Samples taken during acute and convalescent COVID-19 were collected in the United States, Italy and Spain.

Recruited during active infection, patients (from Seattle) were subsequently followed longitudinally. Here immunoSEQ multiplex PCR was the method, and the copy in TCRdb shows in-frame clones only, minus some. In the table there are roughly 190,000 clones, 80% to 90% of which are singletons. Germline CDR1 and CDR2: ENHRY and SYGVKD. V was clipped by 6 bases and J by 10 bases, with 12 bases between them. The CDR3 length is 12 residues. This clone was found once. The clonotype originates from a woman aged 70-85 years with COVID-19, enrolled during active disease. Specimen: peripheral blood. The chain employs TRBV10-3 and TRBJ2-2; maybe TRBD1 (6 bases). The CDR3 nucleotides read TGTGCCATCAGCCCGGACAGTTTGGAGCTGTTTTTT. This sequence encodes CAISPDSLELFF.